This entry lists 2 T cell receptor beta chains sequenced from one sample in a study of blood T cell repertoires in COVID-19. The protocol was immunoSEQ multiplex PCR, while the TCRdb copy is restricted to in-frame clones and leaves out a portion. Among fewer than 200,000 clones listed, 87% were seen once. Sequenced sample: peripheral blood. Every receptor here comes from a woman in her 70s with COVID-19, enrolled during active disease.

The rearrangement uses TRBV11-2 and TRBJ2-1; possible D gene TRBD2, 6 bases. The V and J ends lost 8 bases and 4 bases respectively, with 18 bases between them. CDR3 length equals 15 residues. The germline V gene encodes CDR1 SGHAT and CDR2 FQNNGV. The CDR3 DNA reads as TGTGCCAGCGAACATGGGACTGGGGAGTACAATGAGCAGTTCTTC. Translation: CASEHGTGEYNEQFF.

The CDR3 protein is CASSFSPRSGYTF. CDR3 sequence (DNA): TGTGCCAGCAGTTTTTCCCCGAGGTCTGGCTACACCTTC. The chain has TRBV12-3 or TRBV12-4 and TRBJ1-2; no clear D. The CDR3 runs 13 residues. Between the trimmed V and J ends, which lost 3 bases and 7 bases, there was a span of 12 bases.